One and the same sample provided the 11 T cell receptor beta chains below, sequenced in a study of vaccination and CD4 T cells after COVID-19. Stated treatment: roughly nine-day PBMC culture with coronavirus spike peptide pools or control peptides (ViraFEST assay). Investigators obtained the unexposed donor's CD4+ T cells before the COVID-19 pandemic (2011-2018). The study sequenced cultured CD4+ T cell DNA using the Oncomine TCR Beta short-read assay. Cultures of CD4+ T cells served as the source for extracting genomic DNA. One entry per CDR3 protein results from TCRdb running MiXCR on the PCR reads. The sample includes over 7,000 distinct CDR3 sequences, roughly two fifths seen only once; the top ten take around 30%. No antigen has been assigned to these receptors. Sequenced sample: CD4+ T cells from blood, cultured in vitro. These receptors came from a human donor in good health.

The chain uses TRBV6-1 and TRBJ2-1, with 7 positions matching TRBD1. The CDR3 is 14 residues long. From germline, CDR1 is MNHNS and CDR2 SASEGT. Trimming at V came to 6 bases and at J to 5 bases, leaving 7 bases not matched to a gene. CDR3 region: CASSTRDRDNEQFF. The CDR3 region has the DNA TGTGCCAGCAGCACAAGGGACAGAGACAATGAGCAGTTCTTC.

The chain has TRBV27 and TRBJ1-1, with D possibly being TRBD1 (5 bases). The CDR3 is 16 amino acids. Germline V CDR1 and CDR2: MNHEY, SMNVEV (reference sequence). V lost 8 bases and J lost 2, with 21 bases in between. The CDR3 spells CASRALGAARNTEAFF. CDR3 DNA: TGTGCCAGCCGGGCCCTCGGGGCAGCACGTAACACTGAAGCTTTCTTT.

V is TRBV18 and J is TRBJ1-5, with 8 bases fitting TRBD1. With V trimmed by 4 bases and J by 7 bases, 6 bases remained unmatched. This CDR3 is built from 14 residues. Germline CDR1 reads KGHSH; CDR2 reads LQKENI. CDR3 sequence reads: CASSLQGGEQPQHF. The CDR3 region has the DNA TGTGCCAGCTCACTACAGGGGGGGGAACAGCCCCAGCATTTT.

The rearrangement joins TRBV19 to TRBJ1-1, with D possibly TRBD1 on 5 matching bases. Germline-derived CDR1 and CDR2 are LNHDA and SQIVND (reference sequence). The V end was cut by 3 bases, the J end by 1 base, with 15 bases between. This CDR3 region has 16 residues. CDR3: CASSMEQGRGNTEAFF. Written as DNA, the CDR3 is TGTGCCAGTAGTATGGAGCAGGGTAGAGGGAACACTGAAGCTTTCTTT. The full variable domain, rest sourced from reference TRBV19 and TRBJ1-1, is DGGITQSPKYLFRKEGQNVTLSCEQNLNHDAMYWYRQDPGQGLRLIYYSQIVNDFQKGDIAEGYSVSREKKESFPLTVTSAQKNPTAFYLCASSMEQGRGNTEAFFGQGTRLTVV.

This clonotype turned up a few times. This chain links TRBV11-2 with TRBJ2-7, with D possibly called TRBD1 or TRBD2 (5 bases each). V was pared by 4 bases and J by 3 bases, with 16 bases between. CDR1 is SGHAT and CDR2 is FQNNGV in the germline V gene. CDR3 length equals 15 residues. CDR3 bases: TGTGCCAGCAGCTCCCTCCGGGGCAGAAACTACGAGCAGTACTTC. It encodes CASSSLRGRNYEQYF.

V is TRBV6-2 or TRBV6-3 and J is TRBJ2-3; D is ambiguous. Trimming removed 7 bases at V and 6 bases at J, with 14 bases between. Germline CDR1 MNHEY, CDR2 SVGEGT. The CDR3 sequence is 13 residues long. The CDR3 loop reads CASMKDRTDTQYF. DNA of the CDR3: TGTGCCAGCATGAAGGACCGGACGGATACGCAGTATTTT.

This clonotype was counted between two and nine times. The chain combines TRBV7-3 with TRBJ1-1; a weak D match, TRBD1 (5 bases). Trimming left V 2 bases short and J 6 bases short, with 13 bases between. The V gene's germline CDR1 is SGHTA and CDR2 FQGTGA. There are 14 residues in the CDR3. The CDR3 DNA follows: TGTGCCAGCAGCTTACAGGGCCAAGGCGCTGAAGCTTTCTTT. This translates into CASSLQGQGAEAFF.

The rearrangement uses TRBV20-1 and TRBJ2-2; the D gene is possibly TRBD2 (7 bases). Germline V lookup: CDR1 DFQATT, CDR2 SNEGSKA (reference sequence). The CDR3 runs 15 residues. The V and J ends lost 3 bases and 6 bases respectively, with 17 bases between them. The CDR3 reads CSARGASGSPGELFF. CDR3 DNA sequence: TGCAGTGCTAGGGGGGCTAGCGGAAGCCCCGGGGAGCTGTTTTTT.

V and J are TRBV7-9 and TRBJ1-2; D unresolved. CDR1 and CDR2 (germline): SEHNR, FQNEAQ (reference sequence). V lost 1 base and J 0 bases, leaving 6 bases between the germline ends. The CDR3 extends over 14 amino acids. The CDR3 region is CASSLDTANYGYTF. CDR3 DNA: TGTGCCAGCAGCTTAGATACAGCTAACTATGGCTACACCTTC.

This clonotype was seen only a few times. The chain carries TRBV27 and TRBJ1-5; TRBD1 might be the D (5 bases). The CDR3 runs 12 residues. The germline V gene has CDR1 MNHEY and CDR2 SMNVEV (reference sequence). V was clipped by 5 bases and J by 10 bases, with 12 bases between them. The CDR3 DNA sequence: TGTGCCAGCAGTCCACCTGGACATCCCCAGCATTTT. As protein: CASSPPGHPQHF.

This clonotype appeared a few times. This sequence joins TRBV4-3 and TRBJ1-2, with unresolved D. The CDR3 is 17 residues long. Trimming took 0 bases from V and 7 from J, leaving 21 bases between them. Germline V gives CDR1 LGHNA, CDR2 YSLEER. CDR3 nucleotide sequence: TGCGCCAGCAGCCAAGATTCCGAGGCACGTATATCTAGTGGCTACACCTTC. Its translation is CASSQDSEARISSGYTF.